This T cell receptor (beta chain) derives from a study of blood T cell repertoires in COVID-19 (dated by TCRdb to about 2020). General notes on the study: The collaborator samples originated in the United States, Italy and Spain and spanned the acute and convalescent phases of COVID-19. The material from the prospective study consisted of cDNA or gDNA derived from T cells, B-cell-depleted T cells, or PBMCs. Subjects who had been exposed to COVID-19, were actively infected with it, or had recovered from it provided the deeply sampled blood TCRbeta repertoires that made up the dataset. The repertoires were released in a freely available public database intended as a resource for research on the immune response to SARS-CoV-2. Samples were obtained from the ongoing ImmuneRACE study (first 160 participants) and from about 1,300 subjects provided by 6 global collaborators. Sample metadata almost always included a de-identified subject ID, COVID-19 status, age in years and sex. HLA class I and class II types, where available, came from metadata supplied by the sample provider rather than from assay-based typing. General findings and caveats noted by the study authors: Clinical and demographic metadata were provided uncurated, with the amount varying by source and participant.

The collaborating institutions used their own protocols to collect whole blood in K2EDTA tubes. For TCRbeta analysis, collaborator samples were shipped as frozen whole blood, as isolated PBMCs, or as DNA extracted from either sample type. From the cysteine through the phenylalanine, the CDR3 covers 14 amino acids. CDR3 DNA is the only sequence kept; it has 42 bases, read in frame from the first base. V loses 7 bases, J loses 6 bases, and the germline ends lie 15 bases apart. The germline V gene encodes CDR1 WNHNN and CDR2 SYGVQD (reference sequence). TCRbeta CDR3 regions were amplified from genomic DNA using the immunoSEQ Assay, a bias-controlled multiplex PCR. The study's processing was this. The number of nucleated cells in each sample was estimated from the amplification of reference gene primers within the assay. Sequence reads were collapsed and filtered to measure the absolute abundance of every unique TCRbeta CDR3 rearrangement. Productive Simpson clonality was computed per sample as the square root of Simpson's diversity index over productive rearrangements. Here the immuneACCESS table is served through TCRdb, limited to in-frame sequences with V and J called. Missing clones are a known gap in these copies; in checked studies unresolved V genes cover under half, and the rest lacks a known reason. For V, J and clone size, that table is used; D and trimming come from the DNA. Across this sample there are roughly 150,000 clones, with over 75% seen only once. 9.5% to 11% of the sample rests with the top ten.

This clone has only one observation. What this receptor recognizes is not known. No base-level quality is on record; no much larger clone is a single base apart. The clonotype originates from a man aged 55 to 70 with active or convalescent COVID-19. Sequenced material: peripheral blood. The V and J genes are TRBV10-1 and TRBJ2-2, and possibly TRBD1, on 6 matching bases. The DNA is as follows: TGCGCCAGCACCCGGACAGTTGGAGCCGGGGAGCTGTTTTTT. Translated, this gives CASTRTVGAGELFF.